This TCR beta chain emerged from a study of cytomegalovirus exposure and HLA in healthy donors. Study-wide results and limits: Most TCRs appeared rarely, but some public TCRs recurred in many donors.

The validation cohort, a group of 90 to 150 subjects, included the donors and was separate from the roughly 620-subject first cohort. The protocol was immunoSEQ multiplex PCR, while the TCRdb copy is restricted to in-frame clones and leaves out a portion. The sample lists around 230,000 clones, around 85% occurring once. This clone was recorded once. The antigen remains undetermined. This TCR came from a woman in her thirties in good health and CMV-seropositive. The sample was PBMCs.

Here the CDR3 DNA reads TGCGCCAGCAGTAAGACAGGGCTTAATGGCTACACCTTC. It encodes CASSKTGLNGYTF. The chain employs TRBV10-1 and TRBJ1-2, with 7 bases aligning to TRBD1. Unmatched junction bases numbered 6, after V lost 5 bases and J lost 6 bases. Per the germline V gene, CDR1 is WNHNN and CDR2 is SYGVQD (reference sequence). The CDR3 covers 13 residues.